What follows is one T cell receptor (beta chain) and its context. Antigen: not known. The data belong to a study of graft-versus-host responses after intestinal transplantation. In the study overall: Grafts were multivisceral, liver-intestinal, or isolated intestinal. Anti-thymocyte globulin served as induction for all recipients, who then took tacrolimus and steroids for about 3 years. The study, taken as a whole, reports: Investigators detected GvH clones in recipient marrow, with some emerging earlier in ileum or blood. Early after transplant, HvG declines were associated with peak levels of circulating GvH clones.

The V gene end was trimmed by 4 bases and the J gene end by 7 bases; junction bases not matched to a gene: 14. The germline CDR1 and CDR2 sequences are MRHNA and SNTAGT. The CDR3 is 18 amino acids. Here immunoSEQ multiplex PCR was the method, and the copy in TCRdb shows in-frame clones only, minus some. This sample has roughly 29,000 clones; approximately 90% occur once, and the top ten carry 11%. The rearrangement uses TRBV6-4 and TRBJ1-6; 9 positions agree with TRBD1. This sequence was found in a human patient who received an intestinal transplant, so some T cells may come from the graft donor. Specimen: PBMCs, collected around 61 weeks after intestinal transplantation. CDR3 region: CASSGGQGTFRVNSPLHF. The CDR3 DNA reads TGTGCCAGCAGTGGGGGACAGGGAACATTCCGCGTAAATTCACCCCTCCACTTT.